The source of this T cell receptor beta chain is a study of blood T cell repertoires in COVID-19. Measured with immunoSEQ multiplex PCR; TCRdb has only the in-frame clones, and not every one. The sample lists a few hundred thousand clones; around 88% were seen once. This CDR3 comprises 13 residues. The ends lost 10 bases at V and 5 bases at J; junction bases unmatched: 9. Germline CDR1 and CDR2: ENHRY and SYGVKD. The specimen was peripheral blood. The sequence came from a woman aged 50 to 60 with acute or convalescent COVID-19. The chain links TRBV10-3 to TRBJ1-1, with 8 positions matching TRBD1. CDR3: CAKATGVNTEAFF. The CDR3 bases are TGTGCCAAGGCGACAGGGGTAAATACTGAAGCTTTCTTT.